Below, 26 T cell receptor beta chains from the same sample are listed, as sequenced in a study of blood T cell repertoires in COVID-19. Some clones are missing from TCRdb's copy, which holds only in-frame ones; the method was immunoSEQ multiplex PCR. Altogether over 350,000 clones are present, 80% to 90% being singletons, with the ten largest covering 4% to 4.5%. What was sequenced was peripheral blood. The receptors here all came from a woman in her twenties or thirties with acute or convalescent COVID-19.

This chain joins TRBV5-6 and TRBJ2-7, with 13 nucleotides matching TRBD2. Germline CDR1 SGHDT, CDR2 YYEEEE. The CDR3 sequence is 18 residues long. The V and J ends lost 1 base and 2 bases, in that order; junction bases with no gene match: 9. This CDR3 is CASSLSGLAGFLTYEQYF. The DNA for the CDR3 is TGTGCCAGCAGCTTGTCGGGACTAGCGGGGTTTCTTACCTACGAGCAGTACTTC.

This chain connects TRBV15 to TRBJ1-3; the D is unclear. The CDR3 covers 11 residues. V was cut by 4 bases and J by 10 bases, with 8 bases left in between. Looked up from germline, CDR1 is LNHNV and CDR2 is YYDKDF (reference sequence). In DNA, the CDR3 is TGTGCCACCAGCATGAGCGAGACCATATATTTT. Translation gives CATSMSETIYF.

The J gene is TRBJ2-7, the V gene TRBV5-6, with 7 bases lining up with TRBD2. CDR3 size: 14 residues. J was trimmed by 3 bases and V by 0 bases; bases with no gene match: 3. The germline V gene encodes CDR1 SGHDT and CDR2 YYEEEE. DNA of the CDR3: TGTGCCAGCAGCTTGGGTCGGGGGGACTACGAGCAGTACTTC. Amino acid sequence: CASSLGRGDYEQYF.

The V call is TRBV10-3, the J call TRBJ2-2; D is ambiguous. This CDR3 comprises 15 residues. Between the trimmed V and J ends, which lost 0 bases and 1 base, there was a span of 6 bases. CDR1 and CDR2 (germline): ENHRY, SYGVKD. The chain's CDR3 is CAISESRQNTGELFF. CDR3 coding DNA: TGTGCCATCAGTGAGTCGAGGCAGAACACCGGGGAGCTGTTTTTT.

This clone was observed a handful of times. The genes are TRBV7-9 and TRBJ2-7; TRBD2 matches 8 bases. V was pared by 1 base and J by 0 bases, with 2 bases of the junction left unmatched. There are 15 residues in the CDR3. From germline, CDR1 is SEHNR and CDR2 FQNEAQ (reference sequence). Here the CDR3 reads CASSLGGGSSYEQYF. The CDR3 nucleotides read TGTGCCAGCAGCTTAGGCGGGGGGAGCTCCTACGAGCAGTACTTC.

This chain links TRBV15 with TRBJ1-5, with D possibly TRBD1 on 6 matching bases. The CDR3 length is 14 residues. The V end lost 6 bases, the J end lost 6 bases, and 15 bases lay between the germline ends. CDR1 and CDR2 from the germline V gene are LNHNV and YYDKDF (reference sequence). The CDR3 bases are TGTGCCACCAGAGGGGGGGTAGGTGGTCAGCCCCAGCATTTT. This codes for CATRGGVGGQPQHF.

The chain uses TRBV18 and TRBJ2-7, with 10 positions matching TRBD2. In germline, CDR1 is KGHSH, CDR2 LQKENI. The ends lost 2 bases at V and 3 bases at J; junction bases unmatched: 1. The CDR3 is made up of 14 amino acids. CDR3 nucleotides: TGTGCCAGCTCACCAGGGACTAGCGACTACGAGCAGTACTTC. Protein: CASSPGTSDYEQYF.

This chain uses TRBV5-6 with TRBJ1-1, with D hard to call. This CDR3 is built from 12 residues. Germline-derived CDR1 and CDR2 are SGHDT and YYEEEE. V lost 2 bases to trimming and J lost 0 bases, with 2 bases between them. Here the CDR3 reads CASSFMNTEAFF. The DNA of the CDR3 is TGTGCCAGCAGCTTTATGAACACTGAAGCTTTCTTT.

CDR3 nucleotides: TGTGCTAGTGGTTTTCTAGCGGGGGAGGGAGATACGCAGTATTTT. It specifies CASGFLAGEGDTQYF. The V gene is TRBV12-5, the J gene TRBJ2-3, with 10 nucleotides matching TRBD2. From germline, CDR1 is LGHNT and CDR2 FRNRAP. The CDR3 has 15 residues. The junction had 5 bases not matched to a gene; V was cut back by 3 bases and J by 5 bases.

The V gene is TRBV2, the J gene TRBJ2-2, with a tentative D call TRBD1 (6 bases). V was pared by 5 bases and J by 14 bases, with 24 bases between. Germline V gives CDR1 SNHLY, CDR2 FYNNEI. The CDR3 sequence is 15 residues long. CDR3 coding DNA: TGTGCCAGCAGTCGTGAGGAAACAGGGAACAGTGCCCTGTTTTTT. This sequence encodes CASSREETGNSALFF.

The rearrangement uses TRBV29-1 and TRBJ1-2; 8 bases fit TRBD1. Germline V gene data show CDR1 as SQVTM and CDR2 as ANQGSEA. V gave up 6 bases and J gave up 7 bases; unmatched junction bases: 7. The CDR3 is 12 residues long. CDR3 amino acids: CSVAGGALGYTF. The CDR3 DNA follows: TGCAGCGTAGCAGGGGGCGCGCTTGGCTACACCTTC. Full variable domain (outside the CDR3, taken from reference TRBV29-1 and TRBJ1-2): SAVISQKPSRDICQRGTSLTIQCQVDSQVTMMFWYRQQPGQSLTLIATANQGSEATYESGFVIDKFPISRPNLTFSTLTVSNMSPEDSSIYLCSVAGGALGYTFGSGTRLTVV.

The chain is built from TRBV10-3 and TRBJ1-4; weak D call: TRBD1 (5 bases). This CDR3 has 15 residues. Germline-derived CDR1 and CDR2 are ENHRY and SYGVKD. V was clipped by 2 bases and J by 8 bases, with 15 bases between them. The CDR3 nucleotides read TGTGCCATCAGTGAGGATGCAGGGTTTAGAGAAAAACTGTTTTTT. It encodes CAISEDAGFREKLFF.

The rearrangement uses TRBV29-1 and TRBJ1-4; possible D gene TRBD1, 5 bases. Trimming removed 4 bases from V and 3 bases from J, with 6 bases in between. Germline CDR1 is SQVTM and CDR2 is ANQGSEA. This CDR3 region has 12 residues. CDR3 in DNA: TGCAGCGTTGCAGGGTCTAATGAAAAACTGTTTTTT. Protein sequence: CSVAGSNEKLFF.

The CDR3 region has the DNA TGCAGCGTTGAAGTACGGGACAGCTCCTACGAGCAGTACTTC. Translation: CSVEVRDSSYEQYF. The V gene is TRBV29-1, the J gene TRBJ2-7, with 7 nucleotides matching TRBD1. V lost 1 base and J lost 0; bases outside the gene matches: 3. The CDR3 spans 14 residues. The V gene's germline CDR1 is SQVTM and CDR2 ANQGSEA.

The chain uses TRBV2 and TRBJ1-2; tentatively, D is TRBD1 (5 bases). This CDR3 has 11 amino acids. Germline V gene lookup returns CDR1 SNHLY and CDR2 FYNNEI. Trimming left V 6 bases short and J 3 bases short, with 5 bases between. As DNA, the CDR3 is TGTGCCAGCAGACAGGACTATGGCTACACCTTC. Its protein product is CASRQDYGYTF.

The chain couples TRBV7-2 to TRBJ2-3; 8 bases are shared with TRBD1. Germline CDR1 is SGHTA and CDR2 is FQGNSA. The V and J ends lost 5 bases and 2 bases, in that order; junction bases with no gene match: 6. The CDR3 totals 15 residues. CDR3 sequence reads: CASSTTGAVTDTQYF. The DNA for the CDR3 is TGTGCCAGCAGCACGACAGGGGCGGTCACAGATACGCAGTATTTT.

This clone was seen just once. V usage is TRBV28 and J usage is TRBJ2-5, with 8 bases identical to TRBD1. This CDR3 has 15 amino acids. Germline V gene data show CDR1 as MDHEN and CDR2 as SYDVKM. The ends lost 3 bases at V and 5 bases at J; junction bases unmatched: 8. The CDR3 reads CASSFPRQGLETQYF. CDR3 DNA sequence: TGTGCCAGCAGTTTCCCGCGACAGGGGTTGGAGACCCAGTACTTC.

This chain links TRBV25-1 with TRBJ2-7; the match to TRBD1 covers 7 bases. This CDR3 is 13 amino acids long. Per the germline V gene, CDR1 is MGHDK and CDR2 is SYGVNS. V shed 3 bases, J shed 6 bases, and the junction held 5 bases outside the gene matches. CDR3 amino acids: CASSETYRGEQYF. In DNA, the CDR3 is TGTGCCAGCAGTGAGACATACAGGGGCGAGCAGTACTTC.

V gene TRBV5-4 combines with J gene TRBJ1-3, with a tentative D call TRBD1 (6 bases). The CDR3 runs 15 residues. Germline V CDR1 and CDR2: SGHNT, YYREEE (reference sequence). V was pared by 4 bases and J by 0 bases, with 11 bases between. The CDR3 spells CASSNRASSGNTIYF. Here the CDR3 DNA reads TGTGCCAGCAGCAACAGGGCGAGCTCTGGAAACACCATATATTTT.

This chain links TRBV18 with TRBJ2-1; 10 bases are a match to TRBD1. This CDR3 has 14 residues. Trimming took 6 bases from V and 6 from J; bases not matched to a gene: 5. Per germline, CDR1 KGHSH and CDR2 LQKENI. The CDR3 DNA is TGTGCCAGCTCCCCGGGACAGGGGTTCAATGAGCAGTTCTTC. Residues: CASSPGQGFNEQFF. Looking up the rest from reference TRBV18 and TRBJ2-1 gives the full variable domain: NAGVMQNPRHLVRRRGQEARLRCSPMKGHSHVYWYRQLPEEGLKFMVYLQKENIIDESGMPKERFSAEFPKEGPSILRIQQVVRGDSAAYFCASSPGQGFNEQFFGPGTRLTVL.

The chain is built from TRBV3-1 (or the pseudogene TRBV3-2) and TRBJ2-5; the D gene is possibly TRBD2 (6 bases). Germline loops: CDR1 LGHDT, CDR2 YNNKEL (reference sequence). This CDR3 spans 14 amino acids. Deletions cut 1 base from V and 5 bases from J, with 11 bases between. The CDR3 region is CASSQVVEGETQYF. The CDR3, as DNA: TGTGCCAGCAGCCAAGTGGTGGAGGGGGAGACCCAGTACTTC.

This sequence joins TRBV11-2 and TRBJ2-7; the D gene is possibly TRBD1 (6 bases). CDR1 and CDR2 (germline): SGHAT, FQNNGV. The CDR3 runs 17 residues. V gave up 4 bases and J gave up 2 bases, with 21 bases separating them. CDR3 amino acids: CASSWNPTGKAPYEQYF. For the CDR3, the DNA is TGTGCCAGCAGCTGGAATCCAACAGGGAAAGCACCCTACGAGCAGTACTTC.

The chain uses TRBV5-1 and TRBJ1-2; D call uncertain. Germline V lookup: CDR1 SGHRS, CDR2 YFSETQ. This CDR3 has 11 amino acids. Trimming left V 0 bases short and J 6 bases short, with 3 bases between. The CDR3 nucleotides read TGCGCCAGCAGCTTGGACAATGGCTACACCTTC. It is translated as CASSLDNGYTF.

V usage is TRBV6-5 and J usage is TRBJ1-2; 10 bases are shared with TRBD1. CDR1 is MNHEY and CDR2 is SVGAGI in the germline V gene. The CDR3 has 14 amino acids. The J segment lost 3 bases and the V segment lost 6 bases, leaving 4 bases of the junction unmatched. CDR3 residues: CASRGQGSDYGYTF. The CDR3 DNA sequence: TGTGCCAGCAGGGGACAGGGGTCCGACTATGGCTACACCTTC.

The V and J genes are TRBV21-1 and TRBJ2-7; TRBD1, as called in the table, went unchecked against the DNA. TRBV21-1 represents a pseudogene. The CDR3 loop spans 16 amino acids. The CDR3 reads CASSQLNTDRGREQYF. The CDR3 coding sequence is TGTGCCAGCAGCCAACTAAATACCGACAGGGGACGCGAGCAGTACTTC.

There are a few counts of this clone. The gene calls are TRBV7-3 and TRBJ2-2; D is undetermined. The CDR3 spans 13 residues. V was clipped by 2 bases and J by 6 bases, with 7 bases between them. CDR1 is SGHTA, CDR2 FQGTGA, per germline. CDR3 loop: CASSLLQSGELFF. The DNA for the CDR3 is TGTGCCAGCAGCTTACTACAGTCCGGGGAGCTGTTTTTT.